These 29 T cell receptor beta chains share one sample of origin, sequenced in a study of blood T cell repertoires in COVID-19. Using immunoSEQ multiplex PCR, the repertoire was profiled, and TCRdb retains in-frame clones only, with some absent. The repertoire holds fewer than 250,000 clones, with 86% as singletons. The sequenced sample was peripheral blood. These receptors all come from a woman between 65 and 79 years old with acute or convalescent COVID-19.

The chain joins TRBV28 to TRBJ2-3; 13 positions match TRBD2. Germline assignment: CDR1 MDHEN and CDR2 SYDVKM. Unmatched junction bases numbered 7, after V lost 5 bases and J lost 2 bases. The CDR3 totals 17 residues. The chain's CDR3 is CASSSLTSGRFTDTQYF. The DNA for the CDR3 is TGTGCCAGCAGTAGCTTGACTAGCGGGAGGTTCACAGATACGCAGTATTTT.

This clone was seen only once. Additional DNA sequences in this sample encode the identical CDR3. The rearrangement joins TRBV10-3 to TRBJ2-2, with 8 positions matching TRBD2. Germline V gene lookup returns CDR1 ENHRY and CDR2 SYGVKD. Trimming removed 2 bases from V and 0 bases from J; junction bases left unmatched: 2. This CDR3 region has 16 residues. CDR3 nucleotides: TGTGCCATCAGTGAGAGCGGGGGCGCGAACACCGGGGAGCTGTTTTTT. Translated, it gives CAISESGGANTGELFF.

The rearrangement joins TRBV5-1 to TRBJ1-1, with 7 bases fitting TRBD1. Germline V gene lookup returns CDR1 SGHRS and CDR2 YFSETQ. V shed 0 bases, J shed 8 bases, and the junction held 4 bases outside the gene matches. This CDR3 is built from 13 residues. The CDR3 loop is CASSLVGGKEAFF. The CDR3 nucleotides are TGCGCCAGCAGCTTGGTAGGGGGCAAGGAAGCTTTCTTT.

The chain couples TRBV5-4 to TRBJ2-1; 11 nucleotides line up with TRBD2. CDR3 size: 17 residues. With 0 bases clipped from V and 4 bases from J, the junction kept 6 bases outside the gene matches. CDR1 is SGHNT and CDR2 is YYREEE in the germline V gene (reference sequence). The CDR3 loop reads CASSLAMGTSGYNEQFF. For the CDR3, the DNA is TGTGCCAGCAGCTTGGCCATGGGGACTAGCGGATACAATGAGCAGTTCTTC.

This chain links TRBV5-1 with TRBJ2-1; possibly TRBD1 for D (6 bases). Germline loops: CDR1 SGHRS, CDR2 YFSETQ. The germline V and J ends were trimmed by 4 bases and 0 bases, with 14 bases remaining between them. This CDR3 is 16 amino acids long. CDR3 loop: CASSIQGEGSYNEQFF. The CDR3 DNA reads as TGCGCCAGCAGCATACAGGGAGAGGGCTCCTACAATGAGCAGTTCTTC.

Written as DNA, the CDR3 is TGTGCCAGCAGCCCTCTGAGGAGCACAGATACGCAGTATTTT. As protein: CASSPLRSTDTQYF. The rearrangement uses TRBV7-6 and TRBJ2-3; D not certain. The CDR3 has 14 residues. The germline V gene has CDR1 SGHVS and CDR2 FNYEAQ. V lost 5 bases, J lost 0 bases, and 9 bases lay in between.

CDR3 protein: CSANTGIRSTF. CDR3 coding DNA: TGCAGTGCCAACACAGGGATCAGGTCCACCTTC. The chain combines TRBV20-1 with TRBJ1-2; perhaps TRBD1 as D (6 bases). V dropped 6 bases and J dropped 13 bases, with 18 bases sitting between them. This CDR3 is 11 amino acids long. Germline CDR1 DFQATT, CDR2 SNEGSKA (reference sequence).

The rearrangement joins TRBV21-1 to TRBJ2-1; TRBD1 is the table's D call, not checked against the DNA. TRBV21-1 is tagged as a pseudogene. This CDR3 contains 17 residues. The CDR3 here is CASSEPTRTGVYVEQFF. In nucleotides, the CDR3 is TGTGCCAGCAGCGAACCGACGCGGACAGGGGTATATGTTGAGCAGTTCTTC.

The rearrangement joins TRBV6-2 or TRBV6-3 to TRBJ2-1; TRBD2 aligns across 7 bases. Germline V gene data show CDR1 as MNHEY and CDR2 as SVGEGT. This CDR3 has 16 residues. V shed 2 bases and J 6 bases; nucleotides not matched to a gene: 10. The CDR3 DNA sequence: TGTGCCAGCAGTTACAGGGCGGGGGACCTCTTCAATGAGCAGTTCTTC. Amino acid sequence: CASSYRAGDLFNEQFF.

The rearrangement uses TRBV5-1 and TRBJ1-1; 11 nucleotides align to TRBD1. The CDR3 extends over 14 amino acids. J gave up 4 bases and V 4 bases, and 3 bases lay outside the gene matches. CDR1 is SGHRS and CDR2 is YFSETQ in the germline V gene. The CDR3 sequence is CASSGTGGGTEAFF. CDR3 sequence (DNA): TGCGCCAGCAGCGGGACAGGGGGTGGCACTGAAGCTTTCTTT.

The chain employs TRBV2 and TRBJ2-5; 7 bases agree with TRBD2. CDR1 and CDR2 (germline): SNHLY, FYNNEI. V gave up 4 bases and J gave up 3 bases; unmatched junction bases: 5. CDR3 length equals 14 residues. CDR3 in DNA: TGTGCCAGCAGTGCGTTACGGGAGGAAGAGACCCAGTACTTC. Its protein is CASSALREEETQYF.

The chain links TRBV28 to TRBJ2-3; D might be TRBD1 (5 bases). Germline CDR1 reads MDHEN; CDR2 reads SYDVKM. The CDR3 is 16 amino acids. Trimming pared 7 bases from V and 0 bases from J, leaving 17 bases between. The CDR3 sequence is CASINSGFRSTDTQYF. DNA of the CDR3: TGTGCCAGCATCAACTCAGGGTTTCGAAGCACAGATACGCAGTATTTT.

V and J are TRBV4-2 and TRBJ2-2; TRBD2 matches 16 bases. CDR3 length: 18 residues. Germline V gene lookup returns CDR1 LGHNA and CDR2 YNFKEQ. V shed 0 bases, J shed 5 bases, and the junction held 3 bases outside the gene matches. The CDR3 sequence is CASSQEGLAGGRTGELFF. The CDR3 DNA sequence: TGTGCCAGCAGCCAAGAGGGACTAGCGGGAGGGCGAACCGGGGAGCTGTTTTTT.

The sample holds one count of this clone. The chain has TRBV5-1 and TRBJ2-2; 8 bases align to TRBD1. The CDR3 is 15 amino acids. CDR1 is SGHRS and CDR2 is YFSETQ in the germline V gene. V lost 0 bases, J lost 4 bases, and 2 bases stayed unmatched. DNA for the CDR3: TGCGCCAGCAGCTTGGCCGGACAGGGCACCGGGGAGCTGTTTTTT. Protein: CASSLAGQGTGELFF.

This CDR3 reads CASSETGTRNQPQHF. DNA for the CDR3: TGTGCCAGCAGCGAGACGGGGACAAGGAATCAGCCCCAGCATTTT. V is TRBV7-9 and J is TRBJ1-5; maybe TRBD1 (6 bases). Looked up from germline, CDR1 is SEHNR and CDR2 is FQNEAQ (reference sequence). The CDR3 extends over 15 amino acids. V shed 5 bases and J shed 4 bases, with 15 bases lying between them.

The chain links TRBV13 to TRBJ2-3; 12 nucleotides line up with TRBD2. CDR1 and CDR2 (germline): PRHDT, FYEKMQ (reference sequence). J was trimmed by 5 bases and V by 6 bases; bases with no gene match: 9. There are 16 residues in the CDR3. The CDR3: CASSPSTSGSVDTQYF. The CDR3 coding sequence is TGTGCCAGCAGTCCTTCGACTAGCGGGAGCGTAGATACGCAGTATTTT.

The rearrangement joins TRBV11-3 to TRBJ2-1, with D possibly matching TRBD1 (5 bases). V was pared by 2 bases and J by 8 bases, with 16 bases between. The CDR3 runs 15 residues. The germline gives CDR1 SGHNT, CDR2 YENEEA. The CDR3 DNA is TGTGCCAGCAGCTTAAGCAATTTATTAGGGGATGAGCAGTTCTTC. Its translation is CASSLSNLLGDEQFF. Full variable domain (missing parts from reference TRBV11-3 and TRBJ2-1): EAGVVQSPRYKIIEKKQPVAFWCNPISGHNTLYWYLQNLGQGPELLIRYENEEAVDDSQLPKDRFSAERLKGVDSTLKIQPAELGDSAVYLCASSLSNLLGDEQFFGPGTRLTVL.

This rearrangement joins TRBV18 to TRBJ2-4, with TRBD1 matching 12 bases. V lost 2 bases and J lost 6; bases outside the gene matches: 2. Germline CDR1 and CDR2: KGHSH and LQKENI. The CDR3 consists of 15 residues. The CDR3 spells CASSPGTGGLNIQYF. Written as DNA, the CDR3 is TGTGCCAGCTCACCAGGGACAGGGGGCTTAAACATTCAGTACTTC.

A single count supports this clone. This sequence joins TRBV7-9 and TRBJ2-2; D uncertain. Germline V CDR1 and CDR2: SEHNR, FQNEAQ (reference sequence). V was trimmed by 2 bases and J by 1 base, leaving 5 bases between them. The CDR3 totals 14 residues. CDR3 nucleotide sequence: TGTGCCAGCAGCTTACAGAAGAACACCGGGGAGCTGTTTTTT. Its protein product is CASSLQKNTGELFF.

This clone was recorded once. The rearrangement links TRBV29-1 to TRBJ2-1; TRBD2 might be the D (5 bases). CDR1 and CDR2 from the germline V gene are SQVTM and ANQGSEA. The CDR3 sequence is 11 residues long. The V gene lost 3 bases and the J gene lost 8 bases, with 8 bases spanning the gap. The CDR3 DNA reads TGCAGCGTTGACGGGGTCCATGAGCAGTTCTTC. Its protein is CSVDGVHEQFF.

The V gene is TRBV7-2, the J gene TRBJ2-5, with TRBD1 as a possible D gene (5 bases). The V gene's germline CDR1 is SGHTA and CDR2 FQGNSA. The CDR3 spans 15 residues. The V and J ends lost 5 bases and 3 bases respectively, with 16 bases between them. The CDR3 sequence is CASSLGWAGKETQYF. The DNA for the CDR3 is TGTGCCAGCAGCCTTGGGTGGGCAGGGAAAGAGACCCAGTACTTC. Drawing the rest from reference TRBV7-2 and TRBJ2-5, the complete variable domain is GAGVSQSPSNKVTEKGKDVELRCDPISGHTALYWYRQSLGQGLEFLIYFQGNSAPDKSGLPSDRFSAERTGGSVSTLTIQRTQQEDSAVYLCASSLGWAGKETQYFGPGTRLLVL.

Here the CDR3 DNA reads TGTGCCAGCACCGAGCGGAGGCTAGCGGGAGGGTCCTACAATGAGCAGTTCTTC. Its protein is CASTERRLAGGSYNEQFF. The chain is built from TRBV7-2 and TRBJ2-1; 12 bases fit TRBD2. CDR1 is SGHTA, CDR2 FQGNSA, per germline. The V segment lost 7 bases and the J segment 1 base; nucleotides outside the gene matches: 11. The CDR3 is 18 amino acids.

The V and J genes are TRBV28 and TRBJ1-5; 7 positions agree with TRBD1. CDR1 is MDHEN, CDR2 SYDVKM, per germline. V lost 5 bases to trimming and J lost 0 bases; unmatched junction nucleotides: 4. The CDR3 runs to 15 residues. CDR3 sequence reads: CASSRTGLSNQPQHF. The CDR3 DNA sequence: TGTGCCAGCAGTCGGACAGGACTTAGCAATCAGCCCCAGCATTTT.

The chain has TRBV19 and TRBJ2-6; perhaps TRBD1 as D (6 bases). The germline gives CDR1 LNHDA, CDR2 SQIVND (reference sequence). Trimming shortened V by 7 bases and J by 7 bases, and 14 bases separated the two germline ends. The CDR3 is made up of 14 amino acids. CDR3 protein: CASMLTGLANVLTF. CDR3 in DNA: TGTGCCAGTATGCTGACAGGTTTAGCCAACGTCCTGACTTTC.

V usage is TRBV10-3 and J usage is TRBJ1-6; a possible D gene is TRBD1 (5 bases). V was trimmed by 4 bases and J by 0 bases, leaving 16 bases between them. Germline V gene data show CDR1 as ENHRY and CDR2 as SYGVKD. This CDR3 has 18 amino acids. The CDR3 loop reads CAISAGLVGRSYNSPLHF. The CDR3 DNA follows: TGTGCCATCAGTGCGGGTTTAGTGGGGCGCTCCTATAATTCACCCCTCCACTTT.

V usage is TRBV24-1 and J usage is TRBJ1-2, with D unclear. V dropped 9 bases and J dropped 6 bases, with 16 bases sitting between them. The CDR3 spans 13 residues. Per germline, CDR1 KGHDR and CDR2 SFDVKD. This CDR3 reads CATSARGADGYTF. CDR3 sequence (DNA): TGTGCCACCTCGGCCAGAGGCGCCGATGGCTACACCTTC.

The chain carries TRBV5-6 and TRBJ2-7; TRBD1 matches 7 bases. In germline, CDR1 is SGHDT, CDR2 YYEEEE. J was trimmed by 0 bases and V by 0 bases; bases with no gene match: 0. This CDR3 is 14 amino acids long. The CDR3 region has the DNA TGTGCCAGCAGCTTGGCAGGGGGCTCCTACGAGCAGTACTTC. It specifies CASSLAGGSYEQYF.

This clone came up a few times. DNA for the CDR3: TGTGCCAGCAGATTAGGGGGTTCGGATGAGCAGTTCTTC. This sequence encodes CASRLGGSDEQFF. This chain connects TRBV3-1 (or the pseudogene TRBV3-2) to TRBJ2-1; tentatively, D is TRBD1 (6 bases). The CDR3 spans 13 residues. Trimming removed 6 bases from V and 8 bases from J, with 14 bases in between. Germline CDR1 LGHDT, CDR2 YNNKEL (reference sequence).

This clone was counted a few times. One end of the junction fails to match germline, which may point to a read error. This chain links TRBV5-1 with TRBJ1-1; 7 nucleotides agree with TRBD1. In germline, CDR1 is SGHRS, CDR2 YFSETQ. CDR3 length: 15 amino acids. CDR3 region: CASSLLPRGNAEAFF. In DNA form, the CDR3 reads TGCGCCAGCAGCTTGCTCCCCAGGGGGAACGCTGAAGCTTTCTTT. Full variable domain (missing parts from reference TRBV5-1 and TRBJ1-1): KAGVTQTPRYLIKTRGQQVTLSCSPISGHRSVSWYQQTPGQGLQFLFEYFSETQRNKGNFPGRFSGRQFSNSRSEMNVSTLELGDSALYLCASSLLPRGNAEAFFGQGTRLTVV.